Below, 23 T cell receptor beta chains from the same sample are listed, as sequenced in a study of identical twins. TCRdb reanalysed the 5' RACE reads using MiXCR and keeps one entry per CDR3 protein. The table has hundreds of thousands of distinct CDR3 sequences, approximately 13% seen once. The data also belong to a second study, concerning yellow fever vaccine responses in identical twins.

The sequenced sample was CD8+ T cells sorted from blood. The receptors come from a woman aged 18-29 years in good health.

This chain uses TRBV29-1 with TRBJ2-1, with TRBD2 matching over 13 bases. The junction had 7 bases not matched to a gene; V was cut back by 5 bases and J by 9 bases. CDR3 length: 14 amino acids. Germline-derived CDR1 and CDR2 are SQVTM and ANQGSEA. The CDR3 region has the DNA TGCAGCGTTACACTAGCGGGGGGGCCATCTGAGCAGTTCTTC. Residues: CSVTLAGGPSEQFF.

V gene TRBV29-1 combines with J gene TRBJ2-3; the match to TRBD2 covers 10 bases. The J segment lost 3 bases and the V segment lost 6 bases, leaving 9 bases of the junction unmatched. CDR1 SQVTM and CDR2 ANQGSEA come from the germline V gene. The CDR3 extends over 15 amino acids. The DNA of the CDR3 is TGCAGCGTCCTGGGGCTAGCGGGAGTAACAGATACGCAGTATTTT. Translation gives CSVLGLAGVTDTQYF.

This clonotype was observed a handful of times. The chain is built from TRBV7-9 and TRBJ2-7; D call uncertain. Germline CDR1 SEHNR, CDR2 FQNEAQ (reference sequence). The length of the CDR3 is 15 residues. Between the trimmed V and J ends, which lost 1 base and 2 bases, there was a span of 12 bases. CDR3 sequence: CASSLGPMGTYEQYV. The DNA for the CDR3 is TGTGCCAGCAGCTTAGGGCCCATGGGCACCTACGAGCAGTACGTC.

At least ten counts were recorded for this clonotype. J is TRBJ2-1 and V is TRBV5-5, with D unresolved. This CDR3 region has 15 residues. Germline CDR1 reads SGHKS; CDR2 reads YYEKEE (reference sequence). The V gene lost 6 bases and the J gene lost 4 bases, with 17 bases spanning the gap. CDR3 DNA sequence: TGTGCCAGCACCCTGGAGAGTCCCCATTACAATGAGCAGTTCTTC. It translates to CASTLESPHYNEQFF.

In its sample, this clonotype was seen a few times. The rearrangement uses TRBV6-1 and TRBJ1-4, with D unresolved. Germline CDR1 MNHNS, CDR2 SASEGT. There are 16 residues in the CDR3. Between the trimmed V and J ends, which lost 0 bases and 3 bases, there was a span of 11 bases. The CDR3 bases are TGTGCCAGCAGTGAAGCGCGGGGAACAGCTAATGAAAAACTGTTTTTT. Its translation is CASSEARGTANEKLFF.

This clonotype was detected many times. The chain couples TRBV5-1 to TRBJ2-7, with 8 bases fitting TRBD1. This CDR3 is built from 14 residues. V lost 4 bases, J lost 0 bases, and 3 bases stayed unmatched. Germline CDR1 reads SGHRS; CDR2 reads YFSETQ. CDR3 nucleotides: TGCGCCAGCAGCAGGACAGGGAGCTCCTACGAGCAGTACGTC. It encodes CASSRTGSSYEQYV.

The CDR3 sequence is CSARDRARGILEAFF. CDR3 DNA: TGCAGTGCTAGAGATCGGGCCCGAGGGATCTTAGAAGCTTTCTTT. The chain couples TRBV20-1 to TRBJ1-1; D unclear. The CDR3 totals 15 residues. Germline-derived CDR1 and CDR2 are DFQATT and SNEGSKA (reference sequence). V was trimmed by 0 bases and J by 8 bases, leaving 19 bases between them.

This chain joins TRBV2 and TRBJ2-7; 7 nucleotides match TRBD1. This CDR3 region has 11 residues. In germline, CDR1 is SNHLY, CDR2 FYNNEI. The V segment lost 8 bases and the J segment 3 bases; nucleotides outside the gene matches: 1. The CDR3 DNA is TGTGCCAGCGGGGACAGCTACGAGCAGTACTTC. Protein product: CASGDSYEQYF.

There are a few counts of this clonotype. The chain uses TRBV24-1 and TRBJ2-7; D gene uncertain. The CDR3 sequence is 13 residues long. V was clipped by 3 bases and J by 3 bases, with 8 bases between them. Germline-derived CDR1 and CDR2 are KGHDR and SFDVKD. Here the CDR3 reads CATSDEKGYEQYF. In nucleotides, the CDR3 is TGTGCCACCAGTGATGAGAAGGGCTACGAGCAGTACTTC.

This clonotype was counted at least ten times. In nucleotides, the CDR3 is TGTGCCAGCAGCCTTCCGCCGACAGATACGCAGTATTTT. As protein: CASSLPPTDTQYF. The chain uses TRBV12-3 or TRBV12-4 and TRBJ2-3, with D unresolved. V lost 6 bases to trimming and J lost 3 bases, with 10 bases between them. CDR3 size: 13 residues.

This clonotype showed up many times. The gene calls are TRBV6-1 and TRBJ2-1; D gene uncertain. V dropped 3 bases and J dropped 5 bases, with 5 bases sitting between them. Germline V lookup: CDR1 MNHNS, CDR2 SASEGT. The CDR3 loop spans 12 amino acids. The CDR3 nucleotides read TGTGCCAGCAGTGACGGAAACAATGAGCAGTTCTTC. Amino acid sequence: CASSDGNNEQFF.

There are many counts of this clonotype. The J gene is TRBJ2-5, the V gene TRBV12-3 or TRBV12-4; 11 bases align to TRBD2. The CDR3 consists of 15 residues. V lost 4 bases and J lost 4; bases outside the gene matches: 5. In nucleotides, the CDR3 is TGTGCCAGCAGTTACACTAGCGGGAGTGGAGAGACCCAGTACTTC. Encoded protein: CASSYTSGSGETQYF.

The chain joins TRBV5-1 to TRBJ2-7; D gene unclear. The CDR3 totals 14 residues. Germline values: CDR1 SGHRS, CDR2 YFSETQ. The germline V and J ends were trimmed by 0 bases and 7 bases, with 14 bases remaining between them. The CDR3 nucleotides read TGCGCCAGCAGCTTGGTGGACCCTGGGCGGGAGCAGTACTTC. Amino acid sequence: CASSLVDPGREQYF.

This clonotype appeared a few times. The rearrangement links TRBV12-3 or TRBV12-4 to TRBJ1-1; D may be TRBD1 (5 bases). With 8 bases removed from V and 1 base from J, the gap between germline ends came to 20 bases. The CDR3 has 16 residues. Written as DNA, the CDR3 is TGTGCCAGCTCCCCCCTCAGGGAGGGGCCGAACACTGAAGCTTTCTTT. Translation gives CASSPLREGPNTEAFF.

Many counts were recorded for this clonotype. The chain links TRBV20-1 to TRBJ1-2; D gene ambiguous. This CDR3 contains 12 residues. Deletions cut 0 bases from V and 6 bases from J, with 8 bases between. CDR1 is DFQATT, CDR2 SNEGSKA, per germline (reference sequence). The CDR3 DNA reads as TGCAGTGCTAGAGATGACGGGGATGGCTACACCTTC. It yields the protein CSARDDGDGYTF.

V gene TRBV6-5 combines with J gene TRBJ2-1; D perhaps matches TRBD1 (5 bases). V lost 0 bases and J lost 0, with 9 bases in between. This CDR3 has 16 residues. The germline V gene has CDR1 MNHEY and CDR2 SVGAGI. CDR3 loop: CASSYSGVSSYNEQFF. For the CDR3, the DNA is TGTGCCAGCAGTTACTCAGGGGTCAGCTCCTACAATGAGCAGTTCTTC.

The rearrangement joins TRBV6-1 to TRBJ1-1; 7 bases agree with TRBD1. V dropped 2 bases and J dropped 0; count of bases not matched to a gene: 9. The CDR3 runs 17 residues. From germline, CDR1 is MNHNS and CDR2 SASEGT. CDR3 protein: CASSEMGQTYMNTEAFF. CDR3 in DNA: TGTGCCAGCAGTGAAATGGGACAGACCTACATGAACACTGAAGCTTTCTTT.

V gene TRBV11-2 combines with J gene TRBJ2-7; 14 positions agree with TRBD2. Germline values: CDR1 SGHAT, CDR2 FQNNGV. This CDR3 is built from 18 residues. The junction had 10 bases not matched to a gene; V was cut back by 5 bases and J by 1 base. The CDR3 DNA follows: TGTGCCAGCAGCACTGGACTAGCGGGAGGCTATAGGTCCTACGAGCAGTACTTC. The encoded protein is CASSTGLAGGYRSYEQYF.

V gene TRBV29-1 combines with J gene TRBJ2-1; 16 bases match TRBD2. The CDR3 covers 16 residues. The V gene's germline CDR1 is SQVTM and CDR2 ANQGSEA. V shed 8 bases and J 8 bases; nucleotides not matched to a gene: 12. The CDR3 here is CSHERGLAGGADEQFF. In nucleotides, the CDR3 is TGCAGCCACGAGCGGGGACTAGCGGGAGGGGCGGATGAGCAGTTCTTC.

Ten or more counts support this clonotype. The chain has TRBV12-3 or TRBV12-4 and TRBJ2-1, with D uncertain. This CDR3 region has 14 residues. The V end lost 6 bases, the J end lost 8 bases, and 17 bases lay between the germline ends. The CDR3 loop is CASSFYPLSDEQFF. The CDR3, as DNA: TGTGCCAGCAGCTTCTATCCATTGTCGGATGAGCAGTTCTTC.

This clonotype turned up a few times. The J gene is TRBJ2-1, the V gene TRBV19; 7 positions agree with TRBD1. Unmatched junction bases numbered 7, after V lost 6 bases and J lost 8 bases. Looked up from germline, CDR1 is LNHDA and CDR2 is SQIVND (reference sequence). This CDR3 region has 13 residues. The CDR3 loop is CASRPDRVHEQFF. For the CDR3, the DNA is TGTGCCAGTAGGCCTGACAGGGTACATGAGCAGTTCTTC.

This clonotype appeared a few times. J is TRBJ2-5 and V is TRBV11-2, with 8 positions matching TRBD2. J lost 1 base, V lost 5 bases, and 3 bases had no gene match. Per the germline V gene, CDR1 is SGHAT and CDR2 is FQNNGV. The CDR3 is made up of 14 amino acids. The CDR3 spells CASSRGGVQETQYF. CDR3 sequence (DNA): TGTGCCAGCAGCCGGGGGGGAGTCCAAGAGACCCAGTACTTC.

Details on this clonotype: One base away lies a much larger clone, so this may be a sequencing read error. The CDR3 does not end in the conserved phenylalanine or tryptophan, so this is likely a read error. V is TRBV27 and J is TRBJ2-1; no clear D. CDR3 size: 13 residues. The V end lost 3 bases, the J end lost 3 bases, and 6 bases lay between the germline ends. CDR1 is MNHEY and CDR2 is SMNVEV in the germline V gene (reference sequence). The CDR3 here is CASSFSHYNEQFS. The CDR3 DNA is TGTGCCAGCAGTTTTAGCCACTACAATGAGCAGTTCTCC.